This T cell receptor (beta chain) appears in the sequencing data of a study of T cell responses to AZD1222 COVID-19 vaccine. The study's findings and limits: Just five to seven AZD1222 recipients tested seropositive at baseline. Close to half of spike-specific TCRs reportedly recognize unmutated variant regions. A mostly white British donor set with more females was recruited, and clonal diversity was possibly underestimated. Repertoire sampling happened only post peak T cell response.

The germline V and J ends were trimmed by 5 bases and 7 bases, with 18 bases remaining between them. The germline CDR1 and CDR2 sequences are LNHDA and SQIVND (reference sequence). This CDR3 has 14 amino acids. Note on this clone: Its target is not known.

Profiled with immunoSEQ multiplex PCR; TCRdb holds only in-frame clones, not every one. The data show 100,000 to 150,000 clones, 75% to 95% seen once. The sample in question was peripheral blood, obtained 28 days after the second dose of the MenACWY control vaccine. J is TRBJ2-7 and V is TRBV19; the D call may be TRBD1 or TRBD2 (5 bases each). The sequence derives from an adult who received the MenACWY meningococcal vaccine as a control. In nucleotides, the CDR3 is TGTGCCAGTAGTGCGACAGCGGCAACTGGGGAGCAGTACTTC. Translation gives CASSATAATGEQYF. The full variable domain, with the rest looked up from reference TRBV19 and TRBJ2-7, is DGGITQSPKYLFRKEGQNVTLSCEQNLNHDAMYWYRQDPGQGLRLIYYSQIVNDFQKGDIAEGYSVSREKKESFPLTVTSAQKNPTAFYLCASSATAATGEQYFGPGTRLTVT.